The next 18 T cell receptor beta chains were all read from a single sample in a study of long-term antiretroviral therapy in people with HIV. Researchers ran immunoSEQ v3.0 at survey level. Method: immunoSEQ multiplex PCR; TCRdb's copy keeps in-frame clones and lacks some. The table has tens of thousands of clones, approximately 80% seen once. The material sequenced was unsorted PBMCs, taken 3 years after starting antiretroviral therapy. These receptors all come from a man between 45 and 60 years old with HIV.

The gene calls are TRBV11-1 and TRBJ1-1, with D perhaps matching TRBD1 (5 bases). The CDR3 spans 14 residues. The germline V and J ends were trimmed by 7 bases and 0 bases, with 12 bases remaining between them. The germline V gene encodes CDR1 SGHAT and CDR2 FQDESV (reference sequence). CDR3 protein: CASNLGQLNTEAFF. The DNA of the CDR3 is TGTGCCAGCAACTTGGGGCAGCTGAACACTGAAGCTTTCTTT.

V and J are TRBV7-9 and TRBJ2-1; 10 bases match TRBD2. CDR1 and CDR2 from the germline V gene are SEHNR and FQNEAQ (reference sequence). This CDR3 contains 16 residues. Trimming took 2 bases from V and 9 from J; bases not matched to a gene: 10. This chain's CDR3 is CASSLLRGLAKSEQFF. CDR3 bases: TGTGCCAGCAGCTTACTCCGGGGACTAGCGAAGAGTGAGCAGTTCTTC.

This chain joins TRBV6-1 and TRBJ1-2; D may be TRBD1 (6 bases). Germline V gene lookup returns CDR1 MNHNS and CDR2 SASEGT. V was pared by 5 bases and J by 1 base, with 11 bases between. CDR3 length: 14 residues. CDR3 sequence reads: CASSRGQNNYGYTF. In DNA, the CDR3 is TGTGCCAGCAGTCGCGGACAGAATAACTATGGCTACACCTTC.

The rearrangement links TRBV28 to TRBJ2-7, with 11 nucleotides matching TRBD1. Germline assignment: CDR1 MDHEN and CDR2 SYDVKM. This CDR3 is 14 amino acids long. The ends lost 4 bases at V and 4 bases at J; junction bases unmatched: 3. The CDR3 DNA sequence: TGTGCCAGCAGTTCGGACAGGGGGCGATACGAGCAGTACTTC. It specifies CASSSDRGRYEQYF.

The chain has TRBV4-3 and TRBJ1-2, with D uncertain. Germline V CDR1 and CDR2: LGHNA, YSLEER. Deletions cut 4 bases from V and 0 bases from J, with 15 bases between. There are 16 residues in the CDR3. This CDR3 is CASSPVTGNTNYGYTF. CDR3 coding DNA: TGCGCCAGCAGCCCCGTTACTGGGAATACTAACTATGGCTACACCTTC.

CDR3 residues: CASSPPQREPYNEQFF. DNA for the CDR3: TGTGCCAGCAGCCCGCCGCAGCGGGAGCCATACAATGAGCAGTTCTTC. This chain uses TRBV14 with TRBJ2-1; TRBD2 agrees at 8 bases. CDR1 and CDR2 from the germline V gene are SGHDN and FVKESK. The CDR3 is made up of 16 amino acids. Unmatched junction bases numbered 9, after V lost 4 bases and J lost 4 bases.

Here the CDR3 DNA reads TGTGCCTGGGAGGGGGGGTCCTACAATGAGCAGTTCTTC. It encodes CAWEGGSYNEQFF. The chain carries TRBV30 and TRBJ2-1; a possible D gene is TRBD2 (7 bases). CDR3 length: 13 amino acids. Between the trimmed V and J ends, which lost 5 bases and 1 base, there was a span of 9 bases. Germline-derived CDR1 and CDR2 are GTSNPN and SVGIG (reference sequence).

As DNA, the CDR3 is TGTGCCAGCTTCGATTACCTCTACAATGAGCAGTTCTTC. Translated, it gives CASFDYLYNEQFF. The chain carries TRBV6-5 and TRBJ2-1; D remains unclear. CDR1 MNHEY and CDR2 SVGAGI come from the germline V gene. The V gene lost 8 bases and the J gene lost 3 bases, with 11 bases spanning the gap. CDR3 length equals 13 residues.

The rearrangement joins TRBV19 to TRBJ2-7, with a tentative D call TRBD1 (5 bases). The CDR3 loop spans 16 amino acids. Per germline, CDR1 LNHDA and CDR2 SQIVND (reference sequence). Trimming took 3 bases from V and 5 from J, leaving 20 bases between them. The CDR3 DNA is TGTGCCAGTAGTATCTTTTGGAGCAGGGAAGTCCACGAGCAGTACTTC. This codes for CASSIFWSREVHEQYF.

The rearrangement joins TRBV25-1 to TRBJ1-2; D possibly corresponds to TRBD1 (6 bases). Germline CDR1 is MGHDK and CDR2 is SYGVNS. The CDR3 contains 13 residues. Trimming stripped 5 bases from V and 7 bases from J, with 14 bases between. The CDR3 sequence: CASSPPGDRGYTF. The CDR3 DNA sequence: TGTGCCAGCAGTCCCCCAGGGGATCGTGGCTACACCTTC.

This chain joins TRBV9 and TRBJ1-2; D might be TRBD1 (5 bases). Trimming removed 3 bases from V and 1 base from J, with 16 bases in between. Germline V gene data show CDR1 as SGDLS and CDR2 as YYNGEE. This CDR3 has 16 residues. CDR3 sequence: CASSANAGPYNYGYTF. DNA of the CDR3: TGTGCCAGCAGCGCCAACGCGGGACCCTATAACTATGGCTACACCTTC.

The chain carries TRBV29-1 and TRBJ2-6; tentatively, D is TRBD2 (5 bases). The CDR3 totals 15 residues. V gave up 4 bases and J gave up 0 bases, with 10 bases separating them. From germline, CDR1 is SQVTM and CDR2 ANQGSEA. CDR3: CSVASGSSGANVLTF. DNA of the CDR3: TGCAGCGTTGCGTCGGGGAGCTCTGGGGCCAACGTCCTGACTTTC.

The chain couples TRBV11-3 to TRBJ1-2, with TRBD1 matching 7 bases. Germline trimming cut 3 bases from V and 5 bases from J; bases unmatched to any gene: 9. This CDR3 spans 15 amino acids. CDR1 and CDR2 (germline): SGHNT, YENEEA. For the CDR3, the DNA is TGTGCCAGCAGCTTCTCCGGGACAGCTCTTTATGGCTACACCTTC. Translating gives CASSFSGTALYGYTF.

The J gene is TRBJ2-2, the V gene TRBV18, with 7 bases matching TRBD2. Germline trimming cut 0 bases from V and 4 bases from J; bases unmatched to any gene: 5. Germline-derived CDR1 and CDR2 are KGHSH and LQKENI. The CDR3 consists of 16 residues. CDR3 coding DNA: TGTGCCAGCTCACCACCGCTTGGCGGGGGCACCGGGGAGCTGTTTTTT. Its translation: CASSPPLGGGTGELFF.

V and J are TRBV7-9 and TRBJ2-2, with D possibly TRBD2 on 5 matching bases. Trimming shortened V by 2 bases and J by 6 bases, and 16 bases separated the two germline ends. The germline V gene encodes CDR1 SEHNR and CDR2 FQNEAQ (reference sequence). The CDR3 is 16 residues long. CDR3 in amino acids: CASSLYRVNGAGELFF. DNA for the CDR3: TGTGCCAGCAGCTTATACCGAGTCAACGGGGCCGGGGAGCTGTTTTTT.

Only one count was recorded for this clone. The chain uses TRBV19 and TRBJ1-5; 12 bases line up with TRBD1. The J segment lost 6 bases and the V segment lost 1 base, leaving 10 bases of the junction unmatched. The CDR3 is made up of 18 amino acids. Germline V CDR1 and CDR2: LNHDA, SQIVND (reference sequence). The CDR3 spells CASSIVRGGTGGGQPQHF. As DNA, the CDR3 is TGTGCCAGTAGTATAGTTCGTGGAGGGACAGGGGGCGGTCAGCCCCAGCATTTT. Drawing the rest from reference TRBV19 and TRBJ1-5, the complete variable domain is DGGITQSPKYLFRKEGQNVTLSCEQNLNHDAMYWYRQDPGQGLRLIYYSQIVNDFQKGDIAEGYSVSREKKESFPLTVTSAQKNPTAFYLCASSIVRGGTGGGQPQHFGDGTRLSIL.

The rearrangement uses TRBV13 and TRBJ1-5; D unresolved. V lost 5 bases and J 2 bases, leaving 7 bases between the germline ends. There are 13 residues in the CDR3. Germline V CDR1 and CDR2: PRHDT, FYEKMQ (reference sequence). The CDR3, as DNA: TGTGCCAGCAGCCAGATGGGCAATCAGCCCCAGCATTTT. Translating it yields CASSQMGNQPQHF. The full variable domain, its missing parts supplied by reference TRBV13 and TRBJ1-5, is AAGVIQSPRHLIKEKRETATLKCYPIPRHDTVYWYQQGPGQDPQFLISFYEKMQSDKGSIPDRFSAQQFSDYHSELNMSSLELGDSALYFCASSQMGNQPQHFGDGTRLSIL.

The CDR3 reads CASSLIFGRTGNTIYF. As DNA, the CDR3 is TGTGCCAGCAGCTTGATTTTCGGCCGAACTGGAAACACCATATATTTT. The chain links TRBV5-8 to TRBJ1-3; D not certain. The CDR3 extends over 16 amino acids. Looked up from germline, CDR1 is SGHTS and CDR2 is YDEGEE. Trimming stripped 1 base from V and 2 bases from J, with 13 bases between.